A single sample gave rise to the 16 T cell receptor beta chains below, sequenced in a study of CD8 T cells in Susac syndrome. The RNA input was 0.5 to 1 ug, and it was reverse transcribed with random hexamers. MiXCR was run by TCRdb on the immunoSEQ multiplex PCR reads, yielding one entry per CDR3 protein. The profile covers about 120,000 distinct CDR3 sequences, with 85% to 95% appearing a single time and approximately 0.12% taken by the ten largest. Sequencing was done on a sample of CD8+ T cells from PBMCs. The source is a human donor in good health.

This chain uses TRBV5-1 with TRBJ2-7; TRBD2 matches 10 bases. CDR1 is SGHRS and CDR2 is YFSETQ in the germline V gene. This CDR3 spans 16 amino acids. The J segment lost 4 bases and the V segment lost 3 bases, leaving 10 bases of the junction unmatched. This CDR3 reads CASSSTSGGAIYEQYF. CDR3 bases: TGCGCCAGCAGCTCGACCAGCGGGGGGGCCATTTACGAGCAGTACTTC.

The rearrangement joins TRBV2 to TRBJ1-5, with a possible D match to TRBD1 (5 bases). Trimming removed 5 bases from V and 2 bases from J, with 13 bases in between. CDR1 and CDR2 (germline): SNHLY, FYNNEI. The CDR3 spans 15 residues. CDR3 coding DNA: TGTGCCAGCAGTTACCGGGACGTCCGCAATCAGCCCCAGCATTTT. Translation gives CASSYRDVRNQPQHF.

The V and J genes are TRBV5-1 and TRBJ2-7; 8 nucleotides align to TRBD1. The CDR3 covers 14 residues. In germline, CDR1 is SGHRS, CDR2 YFSETQ. Unmatched junction bases numbered 8, after V lost 4 bases and J lost 5 bases. CDR3 amino acids: CASSAGQVTDEQYF. CDR3 nucleotides: TGCGCCAGCAGCGCGGGACAGGTGACGGACGAGCAGTACTTC. The full variable domain, in which reference TRBV5-1 and TRBJ2-7 provide the parts outside the CDR3, is KAGVTQTPRYLIKTRGQQVTLSCSPISGHRSVSWYQQTPGQGLQFLFEYFSETQRNKGNFPGRFSGRQFSNSRSEMNVSTLELGDSALYLCASSAGQVTDEQYFGPGTRLTVT.

The chain links TRBV6-2 or TRBV6-3 to TRBJ1-3, with a tentative D call TRBD1 (5 bases). The V gene's germline CDR1 is MNHEY and CDR2 SVGEGT. Trimming cost V 8 bases and J 0 bases, with 14 bases left between them. This CDR3 spans 15 amino acids. DNA of the CDR3: TGTGCCAGCTGTTCGGACACGTACTCTGGAAACACCATATATTTT. It is translated as CASCSDTYSGNTIYF.

This sequence joins TRBV7-8 and TRBJ2-1; 13 positions agree with TRBD2. The V segment lost 5 bases and the J segment 7 bases; nucleotides outside the gene matches: 5. The CDR3 runs 15 residues. Germline CDR1 SGHVS, CDR2 FQNEAQ. CDR3 sequence (DNA): TGTGCCAGCAGCCCACAACTAGCGGGAGGGAATGAGCAGTTCTTC. This codes for CASSPQLAGGNEQFF.

This CDR3 reads CASSPDRGVQPQHF. The CDR3 DNA reads as TGTGCCAGCAGTCCGGACAGGGGGGTTCAGCCCCAGCATTTT. The chain has TRBV6-2 or TRBV6-3 and TRBJ1-5, with TRBD1 matching 10 bases. CDR1 MNHEY and CDR2 SVGEGT come from the germline V gene. The J segment lost 6 bases and the V segment lost 5 bases, leaving 4 bases of the junction unmatched. The CDR3 loop spans 14 amino acids.

The genes are TRBV7-2 and TRBJ1-3, with 7 nucleotides matching TRBD1. This CDR3 region has 16 residues. Germline trimming cut 5 bases from V and 1 base from J; bases unmatched to any gene: 8. The germline CDR1 and CDR2 sequences are SGHTA and FQGNSA. CDR3 nucleotides: TGTGCCAGCAGCCTTTTCAACAGGGGTTCTGGAAACACCATATATTTT. Translation: CASSLFNRGSGNTIYF.

The chain combines TRBV4-1 with TRBJ2-3; 10 bases align to TRBD2. The J segment lost 6 bases and the V segment lost 0 bases, leaving 9 bases of the junction unmatched. The CDR3 extends over 17 amino acids. Germline values: CDR1 MGHRA, CDR2 YSYEKL. CDR3 protein: CASSQETSGGAMDTQYF. CDR3 coding DNA: TGCGCCAGCAGCCAAGAAACCAGCGGGGGGGCAATGGATACGCAGTATTTT.

The J gene is TRBJ2-1, the V gene TRBV30; D gene ambiguous. Germline CDR1 and CDR2: GTSNPN and SVGIG (reference sequence). This CDR3 spans 14 amino acids. Trimming cost V 1 base and J 9 bases, with 16 bases left between them. The CDR3 here is CAWSAAGPTSEQFF. The CDR3 nucleotides are TGTGCCTGGAGTGCCGCCGGGCCCACCAGTGAGCAGTTCTTC.

The chain employs TRBV7-9 and TRBJ1-2, with 7 bases identical to TRBD1. CDR1 is SEHNR and CDR2 is FQNEAQ in the germline V gene (reference sequence). The CDR3 sequence is 14 residues long. V dropped 2 bases and J dropped 8; count of bases not matched to a gene: 8. CDR3 sequence reads: CASSLLGQLPGYTF. CDR3 coding DNA: TGTGCCAGCAGCTTACTGGGACAGCTGCCCGGCTACACCTTC.

The chain is built from TRBV9 and TRBJ2-1; tentatively, D is TRBD1 (6 bases). V was shortened by 0 bases and J by 5 bases, with 9 bases between the two germline ends. Germline-derived CDR1 and CDR2 are SGDLS and YYNGEE. CDR3 size: 14 residues. CDR3 coding DNA: TGTGCCAGCAGCGTAGGCTCAGGGGACAATGAGCAGTTCTTC. Its translation is CASSVGSGDNEQFF.

V usage is TRBV4-3 and J usage is TRBJ2-3; 12 nucleotides align to TRBD2. V gave up 0 bases and J gave up 0 bases; unmatched junction bases: 10. Germline CDR1 and CDR2: LGHNA and YSLEER. This CDR3 contains 20 residues. The CDR3 is CASSQERASGGVVSTDTQYF. CDR3 sequence (DNA): TGCGCCAGCAGCCAAGAGCGCGCTAGCGGGGGGGTAGTGAGCACAGATACGCAGTATTTT.

This rearrangement joins TRBV7-9 to TRBJ2-5; no firm D call. The CDR3 is 14 amino acids. Looked up from germline, CDR1 is SEHNR and CDR2 is FQNEAQ (reference sequence). Trimming stripped 7 bases from V and 0 bases from J, with 12 bases between. Written as DNA, the CDR3 is TGTGCCAGCAACCCTTTCCGGGACCAAGAGACCCAGTACTTC. Protein: CASNPFRDQETQYF.

The chain is built from TRBV20-1 and TRBJ1-2; D not resolved. This CDR3 has 11 amino acids. Germline V gene lookup returns CDR1 DFQATT and CDR2 SNEGSKA (reference sequence). V shed 6 bases and J shed 4 bases, with 9 bases lying between them. The CDR3 here is CSAPGGYGYTF. For the CDR3, the DNA is TGCAGTGCACCAGGAGGCTATGGCTACACCTTC.

This chain connects TRBV3-1 to TRBJ2-2; tentative D call: TRBD1 (5 bases). Germline values: CDR1 LGHDT, CDR2 YNNKEL (reference sequence). There are 14 residues in the CDR3. V was clipped by 1 base and J by 4 bases, with 7 bases between them. Here the CDR3 DNA reads TGTGCCAGCAGCCAAGGACAGCCCACCGGGGAGCTGTTTTTT. It yields the protein CASSQGQPTGELFF.

The chain couples TRBV12-3 or TRBV12-4 to TRBJ2-7; a weak D match, TRBD1 (6 bases). The V and J ends lost 6 bases and 3 bases respectively, with 12 bases between them. The CDR3 loop spans 13 amino acids. The CDR3 here is CASRGTGSYEQYF. In DNA, the CDR3 is TGTGCCAGCAGGGGAACAGGGAGCTACGAGCAGTACTTC.